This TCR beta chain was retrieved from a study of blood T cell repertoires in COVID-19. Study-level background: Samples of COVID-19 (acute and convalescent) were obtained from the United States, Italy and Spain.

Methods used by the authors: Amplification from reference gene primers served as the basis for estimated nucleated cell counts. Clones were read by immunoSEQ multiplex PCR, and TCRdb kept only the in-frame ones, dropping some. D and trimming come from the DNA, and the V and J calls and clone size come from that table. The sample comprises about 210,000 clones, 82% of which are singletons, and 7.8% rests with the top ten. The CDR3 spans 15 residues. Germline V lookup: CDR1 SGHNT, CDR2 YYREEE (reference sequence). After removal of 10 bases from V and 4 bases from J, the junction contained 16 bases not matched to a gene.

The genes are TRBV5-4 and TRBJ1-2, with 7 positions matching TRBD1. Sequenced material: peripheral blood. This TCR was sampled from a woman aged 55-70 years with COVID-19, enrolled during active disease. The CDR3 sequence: CAVSYGQGVAYGYTF. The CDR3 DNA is TGTGCCGTCTCCTATGGTCAGGGGGTGGCCTATGGCTACACCTTC.